A selection of T cell receptor beta chains follows, all from one sample in a study of identical twins. One entry per CDR3 protein results from TCRdb running MiXCR on the 5' RACE reads. The sample lists hundreds of thousands of distinct CDR3 sequences, 21% seen once, with roughly 4.3% in the top ten. The same data also went into a second study, on T cells expressing NK-cell markers.

Sequencing was carried out using PBMCs. The receptor source for this set is a young woman in good health. Both conserved end residues are part of each CDR3. The D gene is left open where the match is weak. Clone size is given for some rows only: seen once, a few or many times, or a class if the clone is expanded.

v_gene,d_gene,j_gene,abundance,CDR3aa,CDR3nt
TRBV2,-,TRBJ1-2,-,CASSQDVYGYTF,TGTGCCAGCAGTCAGGATGTCTATGGCTACACCTTC
TRBV13,TRBD1,TRBJ1-5,-,CASSNRGRHSNQPQHF,TGTGCCAGCAGCAACAGGGGTCGTCACAGCAATCAGCCCCAGCATTTT
TRBV5-1,-,TRBJ2-1,-,CASSLIGRNEQFF,TGCGCCAGCAGCTTAATCGGGCGGAATGAGCAGTTCTTC
TRBV24-1,TRBD2,TRBJ2-3,-,CATSATTSGRNTDTQYF,TGTGCCACCAGTGCCACAACTAGCGGGAGGAACACAGATACGCAGTATTTT
TRBV29-1,-,TRBJ2-7,few,CSVQGVNPYEQYF,TGCAGCGTTCAAGGAGTGAACCCCTACGAGCAGTACTTC
TRBV7-9,TRBD2,TRBJ2-3,few,CASSALGTSGDTQYF,TGTGCCAGCAGCGCCCTAGGGACTAGCGGAGATACGCAGTATTTT
TRBV12-3/TRBV12-4,-,TRBJ2-2,few,CASRLLTGSTGELFF,TGTGCCAGCAGGTTGCTAACAGGGTCGACCGGGGAGCTGTTTTTT
TRBV6-2/TRBV6-3,-,TRBJ1-2,-,CASFGGTRGYTF,TGTGCCAGCTTTGGGGGGACTCGTGGCTACACCTTC
TRBV20-1,-,TRBJ1-6,-,CSARPGLNSPLHF,TGCAGTGCTAGACCGGGATTAAATTCACCCCTCCACTTT
TRBV24-1,-,TRBJ2-5,-,CATSDLKGGRETQYF,TGTGCCACCAGTGATTTGAAGGGGGGGAGGGAGACCCAGTACTTC
TRBV12-3/TRBV12-4,-,TRBJ2-1,-,CATVFRGLSFF,TGTGCCACCGTTTTCCGGGGACTGAGCTTCTTC
TRBV5-1,-,TRBJ1-1,many,CASSERLRDLGTLLNTEAFF,TGCGCCAGCAGCGAACGATTACGAGACCTTGGAACCTTGCTGAACACTGAAGCTTTCTTT
TRBV12-3/TRBV12-4,-,TRBJ2-1,-,CASSLFSLGVQFF,TGTGCCAGCAGTTTGTTCAGTCTTGGAGTGCAGTTCTTC
TRBV6-1,-,TRBJ2-7,-,CASSKWAGVRVYEQYF,TGTGCCAGCAGTAAGTGGGCCGGGGTGCGGGTCTACGAGCAGTACTTC
TRBV5-5,-,TRBJ2-7,-,CASSYYVGNEQYF,TGTGCCAGCAGCTACTACGTCGGTAACGAGCAGTACTTC
TRBV27,TRBD2,TRBJ2-1,-,CASSRSSGGSYNEQFF,TGTGCCAGCAGTCGCTCTAGCGGGGGGTCCTACAATGAGCAGTTCTTC
TRBV20-1,TRBD2,TRBJ2-5,-,CSASLREGRGETQYF,TGCAGTGCTAGCTTGCGGGAGGGCCGGGGTGAGACCCAGTACTTC
TRBV2,-,TRBJ1-2,few,CASRPRDRSYGYTF,TGTGCCAGCAGGCCCAGGGACCGTTCCTATGGCTACACCTTC
TRBV6-5,-,TRBJ2-3,-,CASSYRQGGTDTQYF,TGTGCCAGCAGTTATAGGCAGGGGGGAACAGATACGCAGTATTTT
TRBV20-1,TRBD2,TRBJ2-3,few,CSARDYSGSTDTQYF,TGCAGTGCTAGAGATTATAGCGGGAGTACAGATACGCAGTATTTT
TRBV4-3,TRBD1,TRBJ2-7,medium-sized,CASSQKSGTGGGEQYF,TGCGCCAGCAGCCAAAAATCCGGGACAGGGGGCGGCGAGCAGTACTTC
TRBV5-1,-,TRBJ2-7,-,CASSKDGYNEQYF,TGCGCCAGCAGCAAGGACGGATACAACGAGCAGTACTTC